What follows are 25 T cell receptor beta chains derived from one specimen sequenced in a study of blood T cell repertoires in COVID-19 (dated by TCRdb to the early 2020s). The receptor library was made with the immunoSEQ multiplex PCR assay. TCRdb holds this immuneACCESS table with in-frame rearrangements only. Some clones are missing; in checked studies, unresolved V genes explain under half, and the rest has no known cause. The table for this sample lists under 300,000 clones; around four fifths of them were counted only once. The ten largest clones add up to roughly a tenth of the sample. The sample comprised peripheral blood. Every receptor here comes from a woman between 50 and 59 years old who had recovered from COVID-19.

This chain uses TRBV12-3 or TRBV12-4 with TRBJ1-2, with a tentative D call TRBD1 (6 bases). V was trimmed by 3 bases and J by 8 bases, leaving 10 bases between them. This CDR3 has 12 residues. The CDR3 DNA follows: TGTGCCAGCAGTTTTGGGGGCAGGGGCTACACCTTC. Translating it yields CASSFGGRGYTF.

The J gene is TRBJ2-7, the V gene TRBV7-2, with 10 bases lining up with TRBD1. The CDR3 extends over 15 amino acids. V lost 4 bases to trimming and J lost 4 bases; unmatched junction nucleotides: 7. Germline V gene data show CDR1 as SGHTA and CDR2 as FQGNSA. The CDR3, as DNA: TGTGCCAGCAGCTCTAGACAGGGGGCGCTGTACGAGCAGTACTTC. This sequence encodes CASSSRQGALYEQYF.

The chain combines TRBV18 with TRBJ1-2, with D perhaps TRBD1 (5 bases). The CDR3 contains 15 residues. The V end was cut by 2 bases, the J end by 0 bases, with 10 bases between. From germline, CDR1 is KGHSH and CDR2 LQKENI. The CDR3 is CASSPNDSPNYGYTF. The CDR3 DNA reads as TGTGCCAGCTCACCAAATGACAGCCCTAACTATGGCTACACCTTC.

The V gene is TRBV27, the J gene TRBJ1-2, with 8 positions matching TRBD1. Germline V gene data show CDR1 as MNHEY and CDR2 as SMNVEV (reference sequence). The CDR3 has 13 amino acids. With 6 bases clipped from V and 8 bases from J, the junction kept 8 bases outside the gene matches. CDR3 amino acids: CASSRRQGLGYTF. The CDR3 region has the DNA TGTGCCAGCAGCCGCCGACAGGGGCTAGGCTACACCTTC.

This clone has a single count. This chain uses TRBV27 with TRBJ2-1, with 8 bases fitting TRBD2. CDR1 and CDR2 (germline): MNHEY, SMNVEV (reference sequence). The CDR3 sequence is 12 residues long. The junction had 5 bases not matched to a gene; V was cut back by 4 bases and J by 12 bases. The CDR3 region has the DNA TGTGCCAGCAGTTCGGGGGGGGCAGGGCAGTTCTTC. This encodes CASSSGGAGQFF.

This rearrangement joins TRBV11-2 to TRBJ2-5, with D perhaps matching TRBD2 (5 bases). V was shortened by 5 bases and J by 5 bases, with 24 bases between the two germline ends. Germline CDR1 SGHAT, CDR2 FQNNGV. The CDR3 totals 17 residues. The DNA of the CDR3 is TGTGCCAGCAGCCCTCGGTGGTGGGAGAGTATTCGGGAGACCCAGTACTTC. This encodes CASSPRWWESIRETQYF.

This rearrangement joins TRBV29-1 to TRBJ2-2; possible D gene TRBD1, 6 bases. The ends were cut back, 6 bases at V and 3 bases at J, with 14 bases in the middle. The germline V gene encodes CDR1 SQVTM and CDR2 ANQGSEA. The CDR3 runs 14 residues. The CDR3 here is CSVQPTGYTGELFF. The CDR3 DNA reads as TGCAGCGTCCAACCCACAGGGTACACCGGGGAGCTGTTTTTT.

The J gene is TRBJ1-5, the V gene TRBV3-1 (or the pseudogene TRBV3-2), with D tentatively TRBD1 (6 bases). Trimming pared 3 bases from V and 4 bases from J, leaving 10 bases between. The germline gives CDR1 LGHDT, CDR2 YNNKEL (reference sequence). This CDR3 has 14 residues. The CDR3 bases are TGTGCCAGCAGCCATCGCACAGGGAATCAGCCCCAGCATTTT. Its protein is CASSHRTGNQPQHF.

This rearrangement joins TRBV30 to TRBJ1-2; TRBD1 agrees at 7 bases. Germline assignment: CDR1 GTSNPN and CDR2 SVGIG (reference sequence). With V trimmed by 0 bases and J by 10 bases, 8 bases remained unmatched. CDR3 length: 13 amino acids. CDR3 in DNA: TGTGCCTGGAGTGTACTGACAGGGAGTATCTACACCTTC. The encoded protein is CAWSVLTGSIYTF. The full variable domain, rest sourced from reference TRBV30 and TRBJ1-2, is SQTIHQWPATLVQPVGSPLSLECTVEGTSNPNLYWYRQAAGRGLQLLFYSVGIGQISSEVPQNLSASRPQDRQFILSSKKLLLSDSGFYLCAWSVLTGSIYTFGSGTRLTVV.

This clone has only a few counts. CDR3 bases: TGTGCCAGCAGCTGGGGGGAGGGCACTGAAGCTTTCTTT. Encoded protein: CASSWGEGTEAFF. The chain carries TRBV11-3 and TRBJ1-1; the D gene is possibly TRBD1 (5 bases). The germline V and J ends were trimmed by 4 bases and 4 bases, with 10 bases remaining between them. CDR1 and CDR2 (germline): SGHNT, YENEEA. The CDR3 consists of 13 residues. Based on the CDR3 plus reference TRBV11-3 and TRBJ1-1, the full variable domain is EAGVVQSPRYKIIEKKQPVAFWCNPISGHNTLYWYLQNLGQGPELLIRYENEEAVDDSQLPKDRFSAERLKGVDSTLKIQPAELGDSAVYLCASSWGEGTEAFFGQGTRLTVV.

The rearrangement joins TRBV7-2 to TRBJ2-7; 7 nucleotides match TRBD2. The germline gives CDR1 SGHTA, CDR2 FQGNSA. The CDR3 covers 15 residues. J lost 1 base, V lost 1 base, and 4 bases had no gene match. This CDR3 is CASSLGGGGSYEQYF. CDR3 nucleotides: TGTGCCAGCAGCTTAGGGGGGGGAGGTTCCTACGAGCAGTACTTC.

This chain joins TRBV18 and TRBJ1-1, with D possibly being TRBD1 (5 bases). Deletions cut 2 bases from V and 3 bases from J, with 16 bases between. The CDR3 is 16 residues long. CDR1 and CDR2 from the germline V gene are KGHSH and LQKENI. CDR3 sequence (DNA): TGTGCCAGCTCACCAGCGGAGGGGCGCCGAGACACTGAAGCTTTCTTT. Translated, it gives CASSPAEGRRDTEAFF.

V gene TRBV20-1 combines with J gene TRBJ2-1, with 16 bases identical to TRBD2. From germline, CDR1 is DFQATT and CDR2 SNEGSKA (reference sequence). CDR3 length equals 18 residues. Unmatched junction bases numbered 9, after V lost 3 bases and J lost 4 bases. The CDR3 region has the DNA TGCAGTGCTAGTGGGGGGACTAGCGGGAGGGTCTTATACAATGAGCAGTTCTTC. Its protein is CSASGGTSGRVLYNEQFF.

V usage is TRBV28 and J usage is TRBJ1-5; 7 bases agree with TRBD1. V lost 6 bases, J lost 5 bases, and 7 bases stayed unmatched. There are 14 residues in the CDR3. CDR1 and CDR2 (germline): MDHEN, SYDVKM. In DNA, the CDR3 is TGTGCCAGCAGGCCAGGGGGACTTGATCAGCCCCAGCATTTT. Amino acid sequence: CASRPGGLDQPQHF.

The J gene is TRBJ1-2, the V gene TRBV6-5, with D possibly matching TRBD1 (6 bases). Germline V CDR1 and CDR2: MNHEY, SVGAGI. Trimming pared 8 bases from V and 6 bases from J, leaving 16 bases between. The CDR3 totals 13 residues. The CDR3 bases are TGTGCCAGCGACCGAGGGGGGAGGGATGGCTACACCTTC. Its translation: CASDRGGRDGYTF.

The chain is built from TRBV28 and TRBJ1-2, with 8 nucleotides matching TRBD1. After removal of 7 bases from V and 7 bases from J, the junction contained 17 bases not matched to a gene. From germline, CDR1 is MDHEN and CDR2 SYDVKM. This CDR3 has 16 amino acids. CDR3 in DNA: TGTGCCAGCACCCCGAGGGTTGGACAGGGAGGGTTTGGCTACACCTTC. Translated: CASTPRVGQGGFGYTF.

A note on this clone: The conserved phenylalanine or tryptophan is not found at the CDR3 terminus, so this likely reflects a read error. No DNA is shown, since the ends of the CDR3 on it are uncertain; the CDR3 is the one TCRdb lists. The chain couples TRBV3-1 (or the pseudogene TRBV3-2) to TRBJ2-3; the tabulated D call, TRBD2, remains unverified against the DNA. The germline V gene encodes CDR1 LGHDT and CDR2 YNNKEL (reference sequence). 13 amino acids form the CDR3, both terminal residues included. Here the CDR3 reads CASSATSRSLLYV.

In its sample, this clone was seen a few times. The V and J genes are TRBV6-5 and TRBJ2-7; tentative D call: TRBD2 (5 bases). The CDR3 sequence is 11 residues long. The germline V and J ends were trimmed by 8 bases and 6 bases, with 11 bases remaining between them. CDR1 is MNHEY, CDR2 SVGAGI, per germline. The CDR3: CASWGVGEQYF. The CDR3 DNA reads TGTGCCAGCTGGGGAGTCGGCGAGCAGTACTTC.

This clone was observed once. V and J are TRBV5-1 and TRBJ2-3, with 7 bases fitting TRBD1. J was trimmed by 3 bases and V by 5 bases; bases with no gene match: 6. Germline-derived CDR1 and CDR2 are SGHRS and YFSETQ. The CDR3 runs 14 residues. CDR3 coding DNA: TGCGCCAGCAGAAGGTTACAGGGGACAGATACGCAGTATTTT. Its protein is CASRRLQGTDTQYF.

This clone was counted only a few times. The chain employs TRBV5-6 and TRBJ2-7, with a possible D match to TRBD2 (5 bases). There are 15 residues in the CDR3. CDR1 and CDR2 from the germline V gene are SGHDT and YYEEEE. Trimming pared 2 bases from V and 4 bases from J, leaving 16 bases between. The CDR3 nucleotides are TGTGCCAGCAGCTTCGACCGGGGTTCCCTGTACGAGCAGTACTTC. It translates to CASSFDRGSLYEQYF.

This chain joins TRBV28 and TRBJ2-1; no firm D call. CDR1 is MDHEN and CDR2 is SYDVKM in the germline V gene. The CDR3 spans 16 residues. Between the trimmed V and J ends, which lost 6 bases and 1 base, there was a span of 16 bases. DNA for the CDR3: TGTGCCAGCAGAGCCTCCGGCCTACAGTCCTACAATGAGCAGTTCTTC. Its protein product is CASRASGLQSYNEQFF.

The chain couples TRBV19 to TRBJ2-7; no reliable D call. Trimming removed 0 bases from V and 2 bases from J, with 8 bases in between. CDR1 is LNHDA, CDR2 SQIVND, per germline (reference sequence). The CDR3 has 14 amino acids. The CDR3 nucleotides read TGTGCCAGTAGTATAGACGCTAGGACCTACGAGCAGTACTTC. Protein sequence: CASSIDARTYEQYF.

J is TRBJ1-4 and V is TRBV27; D remains unclear. With 8 bases removed from V and 5 bases from J, the gap between germline ends came to 15 bases. The CDR3 is 14 amino acids. Germline CDR1 is MNHEY and CDR2 is SMNVEV (reference sequence). Here the CDR3 DNA reads TGTGCCAGCGCTTCGAGGGCCCTGAATGAAAAACTGTTTTTT. It is translated as CASASRALNEKLFF. The full variable domain, its missing parts supplied by reference TRBV27 and TRBJ1-4, is EAQVTQNPRYLITVTGKKLTVTCSQNMNHEYMSWYRQDPGLGLRQIYYSMNVEVTDKGDVPEGYKVSRKEKRNFPLILESPSPNQTSLYFCASASRALNEKLFFGSGTQLSVL.

The V call is TRBV4-1, the J call TRBJ1-1, with 10 bases fitting TRBD1. V lost 1 base, J lost 3 bases, and 2 bases stayed unmatched. This CDR3 contains 15 residues. In germline, CDR1 is MGHRA, CDR2 YSYEKL. CDR3 nucleotide sequence: TGCGCCAGCAGCCAAGGACAGGGGGCGGACACTGAAGCTTTCTTT. Translated, it gives CASSQGQGADTEAFF.

This clone was seen a few times. The sample holds other DNA sequences that translate to the same CDR3. J is TRBJ1-1 and V is TRBV7-2; the D is unclear. Trimming removed 5 bases from V and 6 bases from J, with 13 bases in between. CDR3 length: 13 amino acids. Germline V gives CDR1 SGHTA, CDR2 FQGNSA. CDR3 sequence: CASSRAGGPEAFF. CDR3 DNA sequence: TGTGCCAGCAGCCGCGCCGGAGGCCCTGAAGCTTTCTTT.